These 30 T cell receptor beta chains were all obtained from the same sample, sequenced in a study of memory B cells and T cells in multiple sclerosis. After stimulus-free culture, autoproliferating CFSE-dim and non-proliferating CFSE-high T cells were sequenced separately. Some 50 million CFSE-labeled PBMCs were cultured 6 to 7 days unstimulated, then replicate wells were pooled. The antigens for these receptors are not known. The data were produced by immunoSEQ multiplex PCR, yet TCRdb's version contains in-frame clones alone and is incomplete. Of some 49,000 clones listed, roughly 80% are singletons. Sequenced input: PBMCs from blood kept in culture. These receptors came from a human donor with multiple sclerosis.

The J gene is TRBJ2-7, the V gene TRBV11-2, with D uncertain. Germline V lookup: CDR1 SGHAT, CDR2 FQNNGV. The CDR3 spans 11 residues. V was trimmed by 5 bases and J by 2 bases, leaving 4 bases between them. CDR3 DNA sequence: TGTGCCAGCAGCCTTACCTACGAGCAGTACTTC. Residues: CASSLTYEQYF.

The CDR3 is CAWSVTGQRYTF. The DNA of the CDR3 is TGTGCCTGGAGTGTAACAGGGCAACGCTACACCTTC. The chain combines TRBV30 with TRBJ1-2, with a weak D call TRBD1 (6 bases). V lost 0 bases to trimming and J lost 9 bases, with 11 bases between them. From germline, CDR1 is GTSNPN and CDR2 SVGIG (reference sequence). This CDR3 contains 12 residues.

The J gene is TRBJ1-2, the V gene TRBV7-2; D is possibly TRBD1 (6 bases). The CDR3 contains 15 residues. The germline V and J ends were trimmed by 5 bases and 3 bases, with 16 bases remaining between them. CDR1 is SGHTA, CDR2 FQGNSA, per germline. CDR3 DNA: TGTGCCAGCAGCGAGGGGACAAGTGGATACTATGGCTACACCTTC. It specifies CASSEGTSGYYGYTF.

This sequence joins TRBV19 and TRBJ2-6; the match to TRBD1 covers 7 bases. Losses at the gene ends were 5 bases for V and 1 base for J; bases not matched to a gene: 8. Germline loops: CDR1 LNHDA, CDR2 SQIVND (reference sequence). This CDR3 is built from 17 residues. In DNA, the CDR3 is TGTGCCAGTAGTCGGGGACAGTCTCTATCTGGGGCCAACGTCCTGACTTTC. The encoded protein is CASSRGQSLSGANVLTF.

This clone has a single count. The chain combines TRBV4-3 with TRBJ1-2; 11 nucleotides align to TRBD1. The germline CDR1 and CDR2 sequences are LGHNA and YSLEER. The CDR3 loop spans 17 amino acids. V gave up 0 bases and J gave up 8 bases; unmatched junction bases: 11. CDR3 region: CASSQDTGTGGAPGYTF. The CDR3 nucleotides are TGCGCCAGCAGCCAAGATACCGGGACAGGGGGGGCGCCCGGCTACACCTTC.

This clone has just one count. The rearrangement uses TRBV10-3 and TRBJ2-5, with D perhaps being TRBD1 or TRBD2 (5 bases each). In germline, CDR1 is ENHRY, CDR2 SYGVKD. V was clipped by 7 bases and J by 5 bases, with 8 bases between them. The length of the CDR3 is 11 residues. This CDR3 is CAIKGRETQYF. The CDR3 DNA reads TGTGCCATCAAGGGACGGGAGACCCAGTACTTC.

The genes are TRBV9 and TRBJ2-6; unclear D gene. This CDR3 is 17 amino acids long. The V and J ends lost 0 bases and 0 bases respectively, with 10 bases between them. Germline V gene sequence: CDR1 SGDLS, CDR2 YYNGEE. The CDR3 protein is CASSVAGRSSGANVLTF. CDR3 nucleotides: TGTGCCAGCAGCGTAGCCGGACGGAGCTCTGGGGCCAACGTCCTGACTTTC.

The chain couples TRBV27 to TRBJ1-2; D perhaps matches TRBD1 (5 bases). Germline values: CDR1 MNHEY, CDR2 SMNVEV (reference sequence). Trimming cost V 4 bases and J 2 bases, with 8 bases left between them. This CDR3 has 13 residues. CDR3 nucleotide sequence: TGTGCCAGCAGTTGGGCAGGGAACTATGGCTACACCTTC. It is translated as CASSWAGNYGYTF.

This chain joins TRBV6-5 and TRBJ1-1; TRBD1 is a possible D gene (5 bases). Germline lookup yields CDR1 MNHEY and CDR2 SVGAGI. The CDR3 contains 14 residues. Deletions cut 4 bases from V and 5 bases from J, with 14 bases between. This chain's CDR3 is CASSWTWAGTEAFF. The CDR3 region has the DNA TGTGCCAGCAGTTGGACATGGGCAGGAACTGAAGCTTTCTTT.

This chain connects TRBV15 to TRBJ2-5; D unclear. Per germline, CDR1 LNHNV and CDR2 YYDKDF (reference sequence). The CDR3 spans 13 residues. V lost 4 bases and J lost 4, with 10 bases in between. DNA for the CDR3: TGTGCCACCAGCACGGCAGATTCAGAGACCCAGTACTTC. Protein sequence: CATSTADSETQYF.

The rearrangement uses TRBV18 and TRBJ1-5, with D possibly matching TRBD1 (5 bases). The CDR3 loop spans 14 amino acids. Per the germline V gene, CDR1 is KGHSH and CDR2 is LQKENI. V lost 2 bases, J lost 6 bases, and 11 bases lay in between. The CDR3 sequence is CASSPAGGSQPQHF. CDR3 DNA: TGTGCCAGCTCACCAGCCGGGGGATCTCAGCCCCAGCATTTT.

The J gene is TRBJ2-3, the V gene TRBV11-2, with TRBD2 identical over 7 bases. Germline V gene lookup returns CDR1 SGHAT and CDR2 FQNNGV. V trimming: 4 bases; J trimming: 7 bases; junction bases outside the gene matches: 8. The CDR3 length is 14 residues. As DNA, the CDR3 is TGTGCCAGCAGCTCCCTGGGAGGGGCGAATACGCAGTATTTT. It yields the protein CASSSLGGANTQYF.

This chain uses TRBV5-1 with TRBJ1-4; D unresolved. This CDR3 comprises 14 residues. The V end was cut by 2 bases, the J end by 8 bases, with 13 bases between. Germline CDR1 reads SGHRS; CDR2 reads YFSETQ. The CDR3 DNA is TGCGCCAGCAGCTTAAGGTTGGGAGCAGAAAAACTGTTTTTT. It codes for CASSLRLGAEKLFF.

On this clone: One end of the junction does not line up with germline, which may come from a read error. The CDR3 DNA sequence: TGTGCCAGCAGTTTAGGCCGCGGGACAGGGGTTATCTTC. The encoded protein is CASSLGRGTGVIF. The chain recombines TRBV27 with TRBJ2-7; the match to TRBD1 covers 10 bases. Germline V gene data show CDR1 as MNHEY and CDR2 as SMNVEV (reference sequence). The CDR3 sequence is 13 residues long.

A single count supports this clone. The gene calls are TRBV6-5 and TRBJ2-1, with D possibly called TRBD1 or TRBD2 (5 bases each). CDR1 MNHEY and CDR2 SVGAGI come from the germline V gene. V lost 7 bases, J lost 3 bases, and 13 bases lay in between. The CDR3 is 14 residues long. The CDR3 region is CASKGQRGYNEQFF. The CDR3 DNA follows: TGTGCCAGCAAGGGGCAGAGGGGCTACAATGAGCAGTTCTTC.

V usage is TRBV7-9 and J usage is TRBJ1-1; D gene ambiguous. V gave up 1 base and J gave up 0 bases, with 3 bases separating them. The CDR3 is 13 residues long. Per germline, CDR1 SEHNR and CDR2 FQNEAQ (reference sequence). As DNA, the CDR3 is TGTGCCAGCAGCTTAGAGCTGAACACTGAAGCTTTCTTT. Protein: CASSLELNTEAFF.

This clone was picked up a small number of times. The CDR3 loop is CASSQQRGFAYEQYF. For the CDR3, the DNA is TGCGCCAGCAGCCAACAGCGGGGGTTCGCCTACGAGCAGTACTTC. The V gene is TRBV4-3, the J gene TRBJ2-7, with 8 bases fitting TRBD2. CDR1 and CDR2 (germline): LGHNA, YSLEER. This CDR3 spans 15 amino acids. J was trimmed by 2 bases and V by 2 bases; bases with no gene match: 5.

The CDR3 reads CASSFGDAEPGNTIYF. The CDR3 nucleotides are TGTGCCAGCAGCTTCGGGGACGCCGAACCTGGAAACACCATATATTTT. V usage is TRBV11-1 and J usage is TRBJ1-3; perhaps TRBD1 as D (5 bases). The CDR3 consists of 16 residues. V was cut by 3 bases and J by 2 bases, with 14 bases left in between. Germline CDR1 is SGHAT and CDR2 is FQDESV (reference sequence).

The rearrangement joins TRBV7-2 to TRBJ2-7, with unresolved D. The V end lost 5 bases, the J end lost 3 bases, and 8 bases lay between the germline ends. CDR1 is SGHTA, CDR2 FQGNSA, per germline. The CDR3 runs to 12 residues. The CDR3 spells CASSPSHYEQYF. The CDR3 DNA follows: TGTGCCAGCAGCCCCTCTCACTACGAGCAGTACTTC.

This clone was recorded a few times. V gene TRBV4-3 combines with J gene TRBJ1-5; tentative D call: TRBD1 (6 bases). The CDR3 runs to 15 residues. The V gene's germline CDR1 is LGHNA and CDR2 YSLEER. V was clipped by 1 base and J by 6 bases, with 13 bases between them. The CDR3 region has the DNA TGCGCCAGCAGCCAAGGGTTACAGGGAGGTCAGCCCCAGCATTTT. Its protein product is CASSQGLQGGQPQHF.

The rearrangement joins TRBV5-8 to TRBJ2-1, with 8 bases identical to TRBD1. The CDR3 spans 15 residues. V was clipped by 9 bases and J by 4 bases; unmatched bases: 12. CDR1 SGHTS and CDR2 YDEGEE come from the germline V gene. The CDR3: CATNPGQGPYNEQFF. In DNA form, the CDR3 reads TGTGCCACCAACCCCGGACAGGGACCGTACAATGAGCAGTTCTTC.

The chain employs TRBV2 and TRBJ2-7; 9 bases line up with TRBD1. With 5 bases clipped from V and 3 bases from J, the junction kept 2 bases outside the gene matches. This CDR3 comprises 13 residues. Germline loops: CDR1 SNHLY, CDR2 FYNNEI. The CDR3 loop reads CASSTGGLYEQYF. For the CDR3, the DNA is TGTGCCAGCAGTACAGGGGGCCTCTACGAGCAGTACTTC.

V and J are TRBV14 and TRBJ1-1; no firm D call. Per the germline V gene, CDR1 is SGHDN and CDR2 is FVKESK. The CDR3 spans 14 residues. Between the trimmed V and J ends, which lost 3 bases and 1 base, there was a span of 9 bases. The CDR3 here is CASSHPSGNTEAFF. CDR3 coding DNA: TGTGCCAGCAGCCATCCCTCAGGGAACACTGAAGCTTTCTTT.

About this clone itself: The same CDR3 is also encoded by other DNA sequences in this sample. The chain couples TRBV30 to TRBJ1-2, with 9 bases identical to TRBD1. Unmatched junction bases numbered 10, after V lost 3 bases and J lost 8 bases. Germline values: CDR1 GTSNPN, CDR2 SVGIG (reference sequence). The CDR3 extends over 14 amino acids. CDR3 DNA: TGTGCCTGGAGCGTACAGGGGGCGGGAGGGGGCTACACCTTC. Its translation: CAWSVQGAGGGYTF.

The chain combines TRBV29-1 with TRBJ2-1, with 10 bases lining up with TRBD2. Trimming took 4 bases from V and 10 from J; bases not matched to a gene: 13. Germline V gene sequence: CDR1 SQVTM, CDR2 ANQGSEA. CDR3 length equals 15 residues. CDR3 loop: CSVAGKASGGDEQFF. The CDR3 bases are TGCAGCGTTGCGGGGAAAGCTAGCGGGGGAGACGAGCAGTTCTTC.

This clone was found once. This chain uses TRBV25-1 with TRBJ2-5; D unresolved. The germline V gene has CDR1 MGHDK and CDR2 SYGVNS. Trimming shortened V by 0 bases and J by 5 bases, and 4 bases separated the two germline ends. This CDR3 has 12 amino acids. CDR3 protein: CASSEYFETQYF. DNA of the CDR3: TGTGCCAGCAGTGAATATTTCGAGACCCAGTACTTC. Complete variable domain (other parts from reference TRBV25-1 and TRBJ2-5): EADIYQTPRYLVIGTGKKITLECSQTMGHDKMYWYQQDPGMELHLIHYSYGVNSTEKGDLSSESTVSRIRTEHFPLTLESARPSHTSQYLCASSEYFETQYFGPGTRLLVL.

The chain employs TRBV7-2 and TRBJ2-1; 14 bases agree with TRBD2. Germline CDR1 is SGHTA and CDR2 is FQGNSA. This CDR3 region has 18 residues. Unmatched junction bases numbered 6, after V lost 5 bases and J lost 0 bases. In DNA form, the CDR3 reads TGTGCCAGCAGCCGGACTAGCGGGGGGCTGAGCTCCTACAATGAGCAGTTCTTC. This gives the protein CASSRTSGGLSSYNEQFF.

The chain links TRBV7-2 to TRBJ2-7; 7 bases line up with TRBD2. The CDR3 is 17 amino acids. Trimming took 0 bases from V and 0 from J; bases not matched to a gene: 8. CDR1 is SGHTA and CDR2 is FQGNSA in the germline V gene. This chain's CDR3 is CASSLAPPGLSSYEQYF. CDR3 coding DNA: TGTGCCAGCAGCTTAGCGCCCCCGGGACTAAGCTCCTACGAGCAGTACTTC.

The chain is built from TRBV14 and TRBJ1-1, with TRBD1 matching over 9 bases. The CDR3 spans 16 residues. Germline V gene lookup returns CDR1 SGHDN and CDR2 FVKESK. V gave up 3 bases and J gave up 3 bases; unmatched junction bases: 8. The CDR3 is CASSHLPGQGDTEAFF. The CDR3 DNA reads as TGTGCCAGCAGCCATCTTCCGGGACAGGGAGACACTGAAGCTTTCTTT.

DNA of the CDR3: TGTGCCAGCGGACAGTTTTTAATTGGCACCGGGGAGCTGTTTTTT. Protein sequence: CASGQFLIGTGELFF. This chain uses TRBV7-2 with TRBJ2-2; tentatively, D is TRBD1 (6 bases). The CDR3 has 15 amino acids. Trimming removed 8 bases at V and 4 bases at J, with 17 bases between. Looked up from germline, CDR1 is SGHTA and CDR2 is FQGNSA. The whole variable domain, remainder taken from reference TRBV7-2 and TRBJ2-2, is GAGVSQSPSNKVTEKGKDVELRCDPISGHTALYWYRQSLGQGLEFLIYFQGNSAPDKSGLPSDRFSAERTGGSVSTLTIQRTQQEDSAVYLCASGQFLIGTGELFFGEGSRLTVL.